A selection of T cell receptor beta chains follows, all from one sample in a study of cytomegalovirus exposure and HLA in healthy donors. Profiling relied on immunoSEQ multiplex PCR, and the TCRdb table lists in-frame clones only, not all of them. The sample lists approximately 99,000 clones, 79% occurring once. The sequenced sample was PBMCs. The receptors were gathered from a male donor in good health and CMV-seropositive. Each CDR3 is given with its conserved first and last residue.

J gene: TRBJ1-3
V gene: TRBV4-1
CDR3 protein: CASSQEAKSGNTIYF

J gene: TRBJ1-2
V gene: TRBV10-1
CDR3 protein: CASRAGYTF

J gene: TRBJ1-4
V gene: TRBV5-1
CDR3 protein: CASSFRGPNEKLFF

J gene: TRBJ2-1
V gene: TRBV5-1
CDR3 protein: CASSLVLAGGRRNSNNEQFF

J gene: TRBJ1-5
V gene: TRBV13
CDR3 protein: CASSLGVGNYQPQHF

J gene: TRBJ2-7
V gene: TRBV5-1
CDR3 protein: CASSLTGAYEQYF

J gene: TRBJ1-1
V gene: TRBV28
CDR3 protein: CASRLGTENTEAFF

J gene: TRBJ2-7
V gene: TRBV7-6
CDR3 protein: CASGTGVAYEQYF

J gene: TRBJ2-7
V gene: TRBV5-6
CDR3 protein: CASSTDSPLEQYF

J gene: TRBJ1-2
V gene: TRBV4-1
CDR3 protein: CDSSQATSRGYTF

J gene: TRBJ1-5
V gene: TRBV18
CDR3 protein: CASCGGNNQPQHF